What follows is one TCR beta chain and its context. Its target is unknown. The data are from a study of pediatric ulcerative colitis. Study-level findings and limits: Clonal expansions reduced rectal repertoire diversity in acute severe colitis. Compared with controls, ulcerative colitis showed greater blood-rectum clone sharing. All ulcerative colitis patients, but no controls, carried two rectal clonotypes.

Sequenced by immunoSEQ multiplex PCR; TCRdb stores in-frame clones only, minus some. The table records approximately 6,300 clones, 89% of them present only once. Germline lookup yields CDR1 LGHNA and CDR2 YNFKEQ. The CDR3 consists of 12 residues. V lost 2 bases to trimming and J lost 7 bases, with 6 bases between them. This TCR derives from a girl aged 10 to 17 who was a control in a study of pediatric ulcerative colitis. This chain joins TRBV4-2 and TRBJ2-1, with no clear D. The sequenced sample was blood. CDR3 sequence: CASSQQENEQFF. In DNA, the CDR3 is TGTGCCAGCAGCCAACAAGAAAATGAGCAGTTCTTC.